These 8 T cell receptor beta chains share one sample of origin, sequenced in a study of post-analysis software for immune sequencing data. These TCRs are of unknown antigen specificity. The TCR beta cDNA libraries contained unique molecular identifiers. A single record per CDR3 protein comes from TCRdb applying MiXCR to the PCR reads. The data contain about 800,000 distinct CDR3 sequences, roughly 27% of them singletons. Findings and caveats of the study: Controls had lower frequencies than patients of a few TRBV segments, which included TRBV5-6, TRBV5-1 and TRBV20-1.

Sequenced: blood. The receptors were sampled from a girl aged 5 to 17 with multiple sclerosis.

The chain combines TRBV5-1 with TRBJ2-1; a possible D gene is TRBD1 (5 bases). The CDR3 covers 16 residues. The V and J ends lost 6 bases and 8 bases respectively, with 24 bases between them. Germline values: CDR1 SGHRS, CDR2 YFSETQ. CDR3 coding DNA: TGCGCCAGCACCCAGGGCTTACAGGCCGGCATGGATGAGCAGTTCTTC. Encoded protein: CASTQGLQAGMDEQFF. The full variable domain, with the rest looked up from reference TRBV5-1 and TRBJ2-1, is KAGVTQTPRYLIKTRGQQVTLSCSPISGHRSVSWYQQTPGQGLQFLFEYFSETQRNKGNFPGRFSGRQFSNSRSEMNVSTLELGDSALYLCASTQGLQAGMDEQFFGPGTRLTVL.

This clonotype appeared a few times. This rearrangement joins TRBV5-1 to TRBJ1-5; D gene ambiguous. The CDR3 loop spans 13 amino acids. Germline CDR1 reads SGHRS; CDR2 reads YFSETQ. Trimming took 4 bases from V and 5 from J, leaving 10 bases between them. The CDR3 sequence is CASSHGGDQPQHF. The CDR3 DNA reads as TGCGCCAGCAGCCACGGTGGGGATCAGCCCCAGCATTTT.

This chain connects TRBV7-2 to TRBJ2-7; tentative D call: TRBD2 (6 bases). The CDR3 is 14 amino acids. Trimming stripped 6 bases from V and 0 bases from J, with 12 bases between. The V gene's germline CDR1 is SGHTA and CDR2 FQGNSA. The CDR3 sequence is CASRLGLTSYEQYF. The CDR3 coding sequence is TGTGCCAGCAGATTGGGACTGACCTCCTACGAGCAGTACTTC.

The V gene is TRBV10-3, the J gene TRBJ2-1; no firm D call. V lost 4 bases and J lost 0, with 13 bases in between. There are 16 residues in the CDR3. The germline V gene encodes CDR1 ENHRY and CDR2 SYGVKD. The CDR3 region is CAISGSTRSSYNEQFF. The CDR3 nucleotides read TGTGCCATCAGTGGGTCGACTCGTAGCTCCTACAATGAGCAGTTCTTC.

This clonotype appeared many times. The chain is built from TRBV15 and TRBJ2-3; 7 nucleotides match TRBD2. The CDR3 runs to 17 residues. Trimming cost V 3 bases and J 1 base; bases outside gene matches: 10. In germline, CDR1 is LNHNV, CDR2 YYDKDF (reference sequence). DNA of the CDR3: TGTGCCACCAGCAGGGCTACATCTAGCGGCCGCACAGATACGCAGTATTTT. It encodes CATSRATSSGRTDTQYF.

This clonotype came up a few times. This chain's CDR3 is CASQAGARTEAFF. The CDR3 bases are TGTGCCTCGCAAGCCGGGGCGAGGACTGAAGCTTTCTTT. The chain is built from TRBV10-3 and TRBJ1-1, with D tentatively TRBD1 (5 bases). This CDR3 is 13 amino acids long. Germline V gene sequence: CDR1 ENHRY, CDR2 SYGVKD. Between the trimmed V and J ends, which lost 11 bases and 5 bases, there was a span of 18 bases.

For the CDR3, the DNA is TGTGCCAGCAGTTGGGGACAGGGAGTTCAGCCCCAGCATTTT. Its translation is CASSWGQGVQPQHF. The chain joins TRBV6-2 or TRBV6-3 to TRBJ1-5; 9 bases agree with TRBD1. The V gene end was trimmed by 4 bases and the J gene end by 6 bases; junction bases not matched to a gene: 4. The CDR3 consists of 14 residues. The germline gives CDR1 MNHEY, CDR2 SVGEGT.

The V call is TRBV12-3 or TRBV12-4, the J call TRBJ2-3; D not certain. CDR3 length: 15 residues. The V gene lost 8 bases and the J gene lost 0 bases, with 15 bases spanning the gap. The CDR3 region has the DNA TGTGCCAGCTTACGGCAGACTGCTAGCACAGATACGCAGTATTTT. Translated: CASLRQTASTDTQYF.